This is a list of T cell receptor beta chains from one sample in a study of blood T cell repertoires in COVID-19. Assay: immunoSEQ multiplex PCR; the TCRdb copy retains only in-frame clones and omits some. This sample has more than 400,000 clones, with roughly 87% found just once. Sequencing was carried out using PBMCs or T cells enriched from blood (not recorded which). Every receptor here comes from a woman younger than 35 who had recovered from COVID-19. Each CDR3 is given with its conserved first and last residue. Fields, in order: J gene, D gene, clone size, V gene, CDR3 protein, CDR3 DNA. The D gene is left open where the match is weak. The listing skips clone size in some rows; elsewhere it reads once, few, many or a size class.

J: TRBJ2-1
D: TRBD2
size: NA
V: TRBV3-1/TRBV3-2
CDR3: CASSDRAGGLDEQFF
DNA: TGTGCCAGCAGCGATAGAGCGGGGGGGCTAGATGAGCAGTTCTTC

J: TRBJ2-5
D: TRBD1
size: NA
V: TRBV5-1
CDR3: CASSLVQTGPETQYF
DNA: TGCGCCAGCAGCTTAGTCCAGACAGGGCCCGAGACCCAGTACTTC

J: TRBJ1-5
D: NA
size: few
V: TRBV27
CDR3: CASSFLGAVNQPQHF
DNA: TGTGCCAGCAGTTTTTTGGGGGCGGTCAATCAGCCCCAGCATTTT

J: TRBJ2-5
D: NA
size: NA
V: TRBV27
CDR3: CASSLYGGQRETQYF
DNA: TGTGCCAGCAGTTTATACGGGGGGCAGCGAGAGACCCAGTACTTC

J: TRBJ2-7
D: NA
size: NA
V: TRBV6-5
CDR3: CASSSLAGDSYEQYF
DNA: TGTGCCAGCAGTTCCTTGGCAGGGGACTCCTACGAGCAGTACTTC

J: TRBJ2-1
D: TRBD2
size: NA
V: TRBV2
CDR3: CASSSGLAGGHEQFF
DNA: TGTGCCAGCAGCTCGGGACTAGCGGGGGGGCACGAGCAGTTCTTC

J: TRBJ1-1
D: NA
size: NA
V: TRBV7-9
CDR3: CASNKGGQQAEAFF
DNA: TGTGCCAGCAACAAAGGGGGGCAGCAAGCTGAAGCTTTCTTT

J: TRBJ1-3
D: NA
size: few
V: TRBV30
CDR3: CAWTSTGSLYTIYF
DNA: TGTGCCTGGACGTCGACAGGAAGTCTATACACCATATATTTT

J: TRBJ2-7
D: TRBD2
size: NA
V: TRBV9
CDR3: CASSAGLAATYEQYF
DNA: TGTGCCAGCAGCGCCGGACTAGCTGCGACCTACGAGCAGTACTTC

J: TRBJ2-5
D: NA
size: NA
V: TRBV21-1
CDR3: CASSTYPRTGDVETQYF
DNA: TGTGCCAGCAGCACCTACCCTCGGACAGGGGACGTGGAGACCCAGTACTTC

J: TRBJ2-3
D: TRBD2
size: NA
V: TRBV5-4
CDR3: CASSPGLAGGSTDTQYF
DNA: TGTGCCAGCAGCCCCGGACTAGCGGGGGGTAGCACAGATACGCAGTATTTT

J: TRBJ2-3
D: TRBD1
size: NA
V: TRBV5-1
CDR3: CASSLMDRGQDTQYF
DNA: TGCGCCAGCAGCTTAATGGACAGGGGGCAAGATACGCAGTATTTT

J: TRBJ1-1
D: NA
size: NA
V: TRBV10-1
CDR3: CASSESALGAEAFF
DNA: TGCGCCAGCAGTGAATCCGCCCTAGGGGCTGAAGCTTTCTTT

J: TRBJ2-2
D: NA
size: NA
V: TRBV10-3
CDR3: CAISEGLPPETGELFF
DNA: TGTGCCATCAGTGAGGGACTACCCCCAGAGACCGGGGAGCTGTTTTTT

J: TRBJ1-1
D: TRBD1
size: NA
V: TRBV2
CDR3: CASSERDRGNTEAFF
DNA: TGTGCCAGCAGCGAGAGGGACAGGGGGAACACTGAAGCTTTCTTT

J: TRBJ2-5
D: TRBD2
size: NA
V: TRBV7-8
CDR3: CASSLIARGGPETQYF
DNA: TGTGCCAGCAGCTTAATTGCGCGGGGGGGCCCGGAGACCCAGTACTTC

J: TRBJ1-1
D: NA
size: once
V: TRBV3-1/TRBV3-2
CDR3: CASSLKRGVDTEAFF
DNA: TGTGCCAGCAGCCTCAAGAGAGGAGTGGACACTGAAGCTTTCTTT

J: TRBJ1-6
D: TRBD1
size: NA
V: TRBV5-1
CDR3: CASSLEDRGYSPLHF
DNA: TGCGCCAGCAGCTTGGAGGACAGGGGATATTCACCCCTCCACTTT

J: TRBJ2-7
D: TRBD1
size: few
V: TRBV12-5
CDR3: CASGWTGIYEQYF
DNA: TGTGCTAGTGGTTGGACAGGGATCTACGAGCAGTACTTC

J: TRBJ2-5
D: NA
size: NA
V: TRBV28
CDR3: CASMWQGQLETQYF
DNA: TGTGCCAGCATGTGGCAGGGACAATTGGAGACCCAGTACTTC

J: TRBJ1-3
D: NA
size: NA
V: TRBV12-3/TRBV12-4
CDR3: CASSLEPRNTIYF
DNA: TGTGCCAGCAGTTTAGAACCGCGGAACACCATATATTTT